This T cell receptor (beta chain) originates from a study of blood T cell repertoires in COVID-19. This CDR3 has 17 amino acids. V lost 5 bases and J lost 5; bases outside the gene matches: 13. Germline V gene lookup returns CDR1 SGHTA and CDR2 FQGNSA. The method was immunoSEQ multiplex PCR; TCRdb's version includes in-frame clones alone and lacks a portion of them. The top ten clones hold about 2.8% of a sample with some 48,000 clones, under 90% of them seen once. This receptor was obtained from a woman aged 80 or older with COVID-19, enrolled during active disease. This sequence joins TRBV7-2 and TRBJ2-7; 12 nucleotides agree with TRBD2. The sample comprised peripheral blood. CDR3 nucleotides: TGTGCCAGCAGCCCCCAGTCGACTAGCGGGAGTCCCAACGAGCAGTACTTC. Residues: CASSPQSTSGSPNEQYF.